In its sample, the clone carrying this TCR beta chain was seen once. Its target is not known. The PCR made use of 60 Vbeta and 13 Jbeta primers. This table comes from immunoSEQ multiplex PCR, and its TCRdb copy is limited to in-frame clones, with some not included. This sample has some 120,000 clones; more than 60% occur once, and the top ten carry around 4.2%. The source of the sample is a study of cytomegalovirus exposure and HLA in healthy donors. Study at large: The Caucasian-associated ancestry cluster contained approximately 81% of the approximately 390 genotyped donors.

Study-wide results and limits: Data from an earlier analysis indicated that most TCR beta V segments were productive either about 90% or about 30% of the time. Using a false discovery rate of 0.05, a later analysis showed that around 16,000 TCR beta sequences were associated with HLA alleles. For TCR beta chains, V- and J-gene trimming was later linked to a missense DCLRE1C variant.

V lost 5 bases, J lost 8 bases, and 17 bases lay in between. CDR3 length equals 14 residues. CDR1 is SGHTA and CDR2 is FQGNSA in the germline V gene. Material: PBMCs. The V and J genes are TRBV7-2 and TRBJ2-3, with D tentatively TRBD2 (5 bases). This clonotype originated in a woman in her thirties or forties in good health and CMV-seronegative. CDR3 bases: TGTGCCAGCAGCACCAATACTAGGCACGGTACGCAGTATTTT. Encoded protein: CASSTNTRHGTQYF.